What follows describes a single T cell receptor (beta chain). Clones were read by immunoSEQ multiplex PCR, and TCRdb kept only the in-frame ones, dropping some. The sample lists 180,000 or so clones, approximately 80% seen once, with roughly 15% in the top ten. This entry comes from a study of blood T cell repertoires in COVID-19. Germline V gene lookup returns CDR1 SGHRS and CDR2 YFSETQ. The CDR3 length is 14 residues. The V end lost 4 bases, the J end lost 1 base, and 11 bases lay between the germline ends. This TCR came from a woman in her 70s with COVID-19, enrolled during active disease. Sequenced material: peripheral blood. The chain employs TRBV5-1 and TRBJ1-1, with D unresolved. The CDR3 DNA sequence: TGCGCCAGCAGCCCCCAGGTACCGAACACTGAAGCTTTCTTT. Its protein product is CASSPQVPNTEAFF.